Below, 26 T cell receptor beta chains from the same sample are listed, as sequenced in a study of blood T cell repertoires in COVID-19. Assay: immunoSEQ multiplex PCR; the TCRdb copy retains only in-frame clones and omits some. The profile covers about 260,000 clones, with around 90% appearing a single time and around 3.1% taken by the ten largest. The sample taken for sequencing was PBMCs or T cells enriched from blood (not recorded which). The receptors shown here come from a woman aged 40 to 55 who had been exposed to COVID-19.

The chain combines TRBV28 with TRBJ1-6; TRBD1 might be the D (6 bases). V lost 5 bases, J lost 4 bases, and 15 bases lay in between. Germline V CDR1 and CDR2: MDHEN, SYDVKM. The CDR3 runs 16 residues. The CDR3 loop is CASSRRGAGYNSPLHF. For the CDR3, the DNA is TGTGCCAGCAGTCGACGGGGGGCAGGATATAATTCACCCCTCCACTTT.

The V and J genes are TRBV11-3 and TRBJ2-5, with D perhaps matching TRBD1 (5 bases). This CDR3 spans 14 amino acids. Germline V gene lookup returns CDR1 SGHNT and CDR2 YENEEA. V shed 5 bases and J shed 3 bases, with 13 bases lying between them. The CDR3 coding sequence is TGTGCCAGCAGCCGCTGGGGCGGCAAAGAGACCCAGTACTTC. Translated, it gives CASSRWGGKETQYF. Full variable domain (outside the CDR3, taken from reference TRBV11-3 and TRBJ2-5): EAGVVQSPRYKIIEKKQPVAFWCNPISGHNTLYWYLQNLGQGPELLIRYENEEAVDDSQLPKDRFSAERLKGVDSTLKIQPAELGDSAVYLCASSRWGGKETQYFGPGTRLLVL.

This rearrangement joins TRBV10-3 to TRBJ1-3; 8 positions agree with TRBD1. J was trimmed by 0 bases and V by 5 bases; bases with no gene match: 3. The CDR3 extends over 15 amino acids. Germline values: CDR1 ENHRY, CDR2 SYGVKD. The CDR3 spells CAISQTGGSGNTIYF. The CDR3 bases are TGTGCCATCAGTCAAACAGGGGGCTCTGGAAACACCATATATTTT.

The CDR3 loop is CASHSTGHELHEQFF. The CDR3 region has the DNA TGTGCCAGTCATTCGACGGGACACGAACTGCATGAGCAGTTCTTC. This chain connects TRBV19 to TRBJ2-1; tentatively, D is TRBD1 (6 bases). This CDR3 spans 15 amino acids. Looked up from germline, CDR1 is LNHDA and CDR2 is SQIVND (reference sequence). V was clipped by 8 bases and J by 8 bases, with 22 bases between them.

V usage is TRBV2 and J usage is TRBJ1-5, with D perhaps TRBD1 (5 bases). This CDR3 comprises 13 residues. Germline V gives CDR1 SNHLY, CDR2 FYNNEI. V lost 6 bases, J lost 3 bases, and 9 bases lay in between. CDR3 in amino acids: CASSGGVNQPQHF. The CDR3 DNA follows: TGTGCCAGCAGCGGGGGGGTCAATCAGCCCCAGCATTTT.

About this clone: The junction departs from germline at one end; a sequencing error may be responsible. V and J are TRBV6-2 or TRBV6-3 and TRBJ2-7, with D perhaps matching TRBD2 (6 bases). Germline CDR1 and CDR2: MNHEY and SVGEGT. The CDR3 sequence is 14 residues long. CDR3 DNA sequence: TGTACCAGCAATTACGGAGGGGCGTCCGACGAGCAGTACTTC. As protein: CTSNYGGASDEQYF.

CDR3 protein: CASSLTGGGYSPLHF. The CDR3 DNA reads as TGTGCCAGCAGCCTGACAGGGGGCGGATATTCACCCCTCCACTTT. The chain employs TRBV3-1 (or the pseudogene TRBV3-2) and TRBJ1-6, with 10 bases that match TRBD1. Losses at the gene ends were 4 bases for V and 8 bases for J; bases not matched to a gene: 5. This CDR3 is built from 15 residues. The germline V gene has CDR1 LGHDT and CDR2 YNNKEL (reference sequence).

This clone was seen just once. The V call is TRBV3-1 (or the pseudogene TRBV3-2), the J call TRBJ1-2; a weak D match, TRBD1 (6 bases). There are 17 residues in the CDR3. V lost 0 bases, J lost 5 bases, and 19 bases lay in between. CDR1 LGHDT and CDR2 YNNKEL come from the germline V gene (reference sequence). CDR3 residues: CASSQEFVSTGVYGYTF. The DNA for the CDR3 is TGTGCCAGCAGCCAAGAATTCGTTTCGACAGGAGTATATGGCTACACCTTC.

The chain couples TRBV29-1 to TRBJ1-1, with D hard to call. With 2 bases removed from V and 8 bases from J, the gap between germline ends came to 6 bases. CDR3 length: 10 amino acids. From germline, CDR1 is SQVTM and CDR2 ANQGSEA. The CDR3 DNA reads as TGCAGCGTTGAAACAGCCGAAGCTTTCTTT. This translates into CSVETAEAFF.

The rearrangement uses TRBV27 and TRBJ1-2; tentatively, D is TRBD1 (5 bases). CDR3 length: 13 residues. The V end was cut by 4 bases, the J end by 6 bases, with 12 bases between. Germline V gene sequence: CDR1 MNHEY, CDR2 SMNVEV (reference sequence). CDR3 nucleotides: TGTGCCAGCAGTTGGGCCGGGGGGGATGGCTACACCTTC. Its translation is CASSWAGGDGYTF.

This sequence joins TRBV7-9 and TRBJ2-2, with 13 bases matching TRBD2. The CDR3 length is 17 residues. The trim removed 5 bases at V and 8 bases at J, leaving 11 bases unmatched. Germline-derived CDR1 and CDR2 are SEHNR and FQNEAQ (reference sequence). CDR3 region: CASSPLTSGRAYGELFF. The DNA for the CDR3 is TGTGCCAGCAGCCCGCTAACTAGCGGGAGGGCCTATGGGGAGCTGTTTTTT.

The chain is built from TRBV7-9 and TRBJ2-1; D is undetermined. Trimming stripped 5 bases from V and 7 bases from J, with 24 bases between. The CDR3 has 17 residues. CDR1 and CDR2 (germline): SEHNR, FQNEAQ (reference sequence). The CDR3 nucleotides read TGTGCCAGCAGCCCTCCATTGGGCACACCTGATTGGAATGAGCAGTTCTTC. Amino acids: CASSPPLGTPDWNEQFF.

The chain links TRBV21-1 to TRBJ2-5; TRBD2, the D gene given by the table, was not confirmed from the DNA. TRBV21-1 counts as a pseudogene. The CDR3 length is 15 residues. The CDR3 spells CASSKGLAGEETQYF. CDR3 DNA sequence: TGTGCCAGCAGCAAAGGACTAGCGGGGGAGGAGACCCAGTACTTC.

The chain uses TRBV7-8 and TRBJ1-3, with D perhaps TRBD1 (5 bases). The CDR3 has 14 residues. The V gene lost 4 bases and the J gene lost 0 bases, with 7 bases spanning the gap. Per the germline V gene, CDR1 is SGHVS and CDR2 is FQNEAQ. CDR3 bases: TGTGCCAGCAGCTCAGGGCCCTCTGGAAACACCATATATTTT. Its translation: CASSSGPSGNTIYF.

This clone showed up just once. This chain uses TRBV4-3 with TRBJ1-6, with no clear D. Germline-derived CDR1 and CDR2 are LGHNA and YSLEER. The V gene lost 1 base and the J gene lost 0 bases, with 13 bases spanning the gap. The CDR3 length is 18 residues. CDR3 protein: CASSQAGVMSSYNSPLHF. CDR3 in DNA: TGCGCCAGCAGCCAAGCGGGAGTGATGAGCTCCTATAATTCACCCCTCCACTTT.

This rearrangement joins TRBV7-2 to TRBJ1-3; TRBD1 is a possible D gene (5 bases). CDR1 is SGHTA and CDR2 is FQGNSA in the germline V gene. The V and J ends lost 4 bases and 4 bases respectively, with 26 bases between them. The CDR3 runs to 19 residues. CDR3 DNA sequence: TGTGCCAGCAGCTCGGGATATTCGGGGGGACTCTCGGGAGGAAACACCATATATTTT. Its translation: CASSSGYSGGLSGGNTIYF.

The chain links TRBV19 to TRBJ1-3; D not certain. Trimming cost V 5 bases and J 3 bases, with 8 bases left between them. The CDR3 runs to 13 residues. CDR1 is LNHDA and CDR2 is SQIVND in the germline V gene (reference sequence). The CDR3 DNA is TGTGCCAGTAGTCCGAACTATGGAAACACCATATATTTT. Translation gives CASSPNYGNTIYF.

On this clone: The same CDR3 arises from other DNA sequences in this sample as well. V usage is TRBV23-1 and J usage is TRBJ2-7; 8 bases are shared with TRBD1. TRBV23-1 is an open reading frame, and its role is uncertain. This CDR3 is built from 16 residues. With V trimmed by 3 bases and J by 1 base, 8 bases remained unmatched. In DNA form, the CDR3 reads TGCGCCAGCAGTCAGGACAGGGTAAGTAAATCCTACGAGCAGTACTTC. This translates into CASSQDRVSKSYEQYF.

This clone was detected once. V is TRBV19 and J is TRBJ1-6; D gene ambiguous. The V end was cut by 0 bases, the J end by 4 bases, with 7 bases between. The CDR3 is made up of 15 amino acids. Germline CDR1 is LNHDA and CDR2 is SQIVND (reference sequence). In DNA form, the CDR3 reads TGTGCCAGTAGTATAGAGAGTCCTTATAATTCACCCCTCCACTTT. Protein sequence: CASSIESPYNSPLHF. Supplemented by reference TRBV19 and TRBJ1-6, the full variable domain reads DGGITQSPKYLFRKEGQNVTLSCEQNLNHDAMYWYRQDPGQGLRLIYYSQIVNDFQKGDIAEGYSVSREKKESFPLTVTSAQKNPTAFYLCASSIESPYNSPLHFGNGTRLTVT.

The chain is built from TRBV28 and TRBJ1-6; no reliable D call. CDR3 length: 16 amino acids. V gave up 1 base and J gave up 9 bases, with 16 bases separating them. Looked up from germline, CDR1 is MDHEN and CDR2 is SYDVKM. The CDR3 loop reads CASSLYPQTRGSPLHF. The CDR3 DNA reads TGTGCCAGCAGTTTATACCCGCAAACGAGAGGTTCACCCCTCCACTTT.

This sequence joins TRBV7-2 and TRBJ1-1; D ambiguous. V was clipped by 3 bases and J by 8 bases, with 10 bases between them. Germline CDR1 reads SGHTA; CDR2 reads FQGNSA. This CDR3 has 12 amino acids. DNA for the CDR3: TGTGCCAGCAGCTTTCGGGAAAGAGAAGCTTTCTTT. Its protein is CASSFREREAFF.

This clone was found a few times. The chain couples TRBV5-1 to TRBJ2-2, with TRBD1 matching over 7 bases. The V segment lost 0 bases and the J segment 0 bases; nucleotides outside the gene matches: 2. From germline, CDR1 is SGHRS and CDR2 YFSETQ. The CDR3 extends over 16 amino acids. The CDR3 DNA sequence: TGCGCCAGCAGCTTGGGAGGGACAGCGAACACCGGGGAGCTGTTTTTT. This codes for CASSLGGTANTGELFF.

This chain connects TRBV6-2 or TRBV6-3 to TRBJ2-7, with 12 bases identical to TRBD2. V lost 6 bases to trimming and J lost 1 base; unmatched junction nucleotides: 4. The CDR3 has 15 amino acids. Looked up from germline, CDR1 is MNHEY and CDR2 is SVGEGT. The CDR3 loop reads CASRPLAGGSYEQYV. In DNA, the CDR3 is TGTGCCAGCAGACCTCTAGCGGGAGGGTCCTACGAGCAGTACGTC.

This clone appeared a single time. The chain couples TRBV11-2 to TRBJ2-3; the match to TRBD1 covers 7 bases. Germline trimming cut 8 bases from V and 2 bases from J; bases unmatched to any gene: 4. The CDR3 loop spans 13 amino acids. From germline, CDR1 is SGHAT and CDR2 FQNNGV. This CDR3 reads CASAQGFTDTQYF. In DNA form, the CDR3 reads TGTGCCAGCGCACAGGGGTTCACAGATACGCAGTATTTT.

On this clone itself: One end of the junction varies from germline; a read error may be responsible. The gene calls are TRBV5-1 and TRBJ1-2; 7 positions match TRBD1. Germline V lookup: CDR1 SGHRS, CDR2 YFSETQ. This CDR3 has 16 residues. The CDR3 DNA sequence: TGTGCCAGCAGCTGGGGGGACAGATCTACGGACTATGGCTACACCTTC. This translates into CASSWGDRSTDYGYTF.

The V and J genes are TRBV29-1 and TRBJ1-2; TRBD1 matches 7 bases. The germline V gene has CDR1 SQVTM and CDR2 ANQGSEA. Trimming at V came to 3 bases and at J to 8 bases, leaving 12 bases not matched to a gene. CDR3 length equals 14 residues. CDR3 residues: CSVEAETGSGGYTF. CDR3 coding DNA: TGCAGCGTTGAGGCGGAGACAGGGTCGGGAGGCTACACCTTC. The full variable domain, rest sourced from reference TRBV29-1 and TRBJ1-2, is SAVISQKPSRDICQRGTSLTIQCQVDSQVTMMFWYRQQPGQSLTLIATANQGSEATYESGFVIDKFPISRPNLTFSTLTVSNMSPEDSSIYLCSVEAETGSGGYTFGSGTRLTVV.